The present T cell receptor beta chain was sequenced within a study of molecular identifiers for immune sequencing clone quantification. The CDR3 has 15 residues. Germline V CDR1 and CDR2: GTSNPN, SVGIG (reference sequence). One entry per CDR3 protein results from TCRdb running MiXCR on the PCR reads. Found here are around 54,000 distinct CDR3 sequences, less than 25% of them singletons; the top ten hold around 2%. This clonotype has just a few counts. Sequence at one end of the junction differs from germline and may be a read error. The sequence derives from a human donor in good health. Some libraries in this study had Jurkat cell RNA spiked in. The sample consisted of naive CD8+ T cells from blood, with Jurkat cell RNA spiked in. Stated subset: FACS-sorted CD8+CD4-CCR7+CD45RA+ naive T cells. The V gene is TRBV30, the J gene TRBJ1-5, with D possibly matching TRBD1 (6 bases). The CDR3 spells CAWSWGAVDNQSQHF. Here the CDR3 DNA reads TGTGCCTGGTCCTGGGGGGCAGTAGATAATCAGTCCCAGCATTTT.